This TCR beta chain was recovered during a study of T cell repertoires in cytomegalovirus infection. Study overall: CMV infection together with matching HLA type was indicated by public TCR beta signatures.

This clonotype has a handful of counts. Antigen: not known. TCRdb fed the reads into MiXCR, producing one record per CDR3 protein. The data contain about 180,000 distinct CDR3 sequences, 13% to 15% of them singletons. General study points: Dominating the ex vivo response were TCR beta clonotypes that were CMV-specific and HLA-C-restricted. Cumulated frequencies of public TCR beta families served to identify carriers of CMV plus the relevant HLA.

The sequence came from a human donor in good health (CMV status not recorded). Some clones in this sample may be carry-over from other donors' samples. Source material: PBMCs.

The CDR3 region is CASSSTSGVYEQYF. The CDR3, as DNA: TGTGCCAGCTCATCGACTAGCGGGGTATACGAGCAGTACTTC. This rearrangement joins TRBV18 to TRBJ2-7, with TRBD2 matching over 11 bases. Germline values: CDR1 KGHSH, CDR2 LQKENI. The J segment lost 4 bases and the V segment lost 5 bases, leaving 4 bases of the junction unmatched. The length of the CDR3 is 14 residues.